The 15 T cell receptor beta chains in this list originate from one sample, sequenced in a study of blood T cell repertoires in COVID-19. Only in-frame clones appear in the TCRdb table, and some are missing; sequencing was by immunoSEQ multiplex PCR. Of 75,000 to 90,000 clones in the sample, roughly three quarters were seen once. Sequencing was done on a sample of peripheral blood. These receptor sequences come from a man aged 60 to 75 with COVID-19, enrolled during active disease.

This sequence joins TRBV3-1 (or the pseudogene TRBV3-2) and TRBJ2-6; D unclear. The length of the CDR3 is 17 residues. The V end was cut by 4 bases, the J end by 0 bases, with 13 bases between. The germline V gene encodes CDR1 LGHDT and CDR2 YNNKEL (reference sequence). In nucleotides, the CDR3 is TGTGCCAGCAGCCTCAGGCGACCCACCTCTGGGGCCAACGTCCTGACTTTC. Protein: CASSLRRPTSGANVLTF.

The V gene is TRBV6-2 or TRBV6-3, the J gene TRBJ2-1; 8 nucleotides line up with TRBD2. The CDR3 contains 17 residues. CDR1 is MNHEY and CDR2 is SVGEGT in the germline V gene. Trimming at V came to 5 bases and at J to 0 bases, leaving 9 bases not matched to a gene. CDR3 nucleotide sequence: TGTGCCAGCAGTACCCTTGGCGGGACTAGCTCCTACAATGAGCAGTTCTTC. This gives the protein CASSTLGGTSSYNEQFF.

The chain employs TRBV5-1 and TRBJ1-1; D is possibly TRBD1 (5 bases). Germline V gene data show CDR1 as SGHRS and CDR2 as YFSETQ. The CDR3 loop spans 16 amino acids. The germline V and J ends were trimmed by 3 bases and 6 bases, with 21 bases remaining between them. CDR3 nucleotide sequence: TGCGCCAGCAGCTGGCAGGGTAAGGGTCTAGACGCTGAAGCTTTCTTT. Translation: CASSWQGKGLDAEAFF.

The rearrangement uses TRBV6-5 and TRBJ2-3, with a tentative D call TRBD2 (6 bases). The CDR3 length is 13 residues. V lost 2 bases to trimming and J lost 9 bases, with 12 bases between them. Germline V gene lookup returns CDR1 MNHEY and CDR2 SVGAGI. CDR3 sequence: CASSYPDGRTQYF. CDR3 bases: TGTGCCAGCAGTTACCCCGACGGGAGAACGCAGTATTTT.

The rearrangement links TRBV6-5 to TRBJ2-7; TRBD1 is a possible D gene (6 bases). V was clipped by 6 bases and J by 0 bases, with 12 bases between them. The CDR3 loop spans 14 amino acids. Germline V gene data show CDR1 as MNHEY and CDR2 as SVGAGI. The CDR3 here is CASRRGLGSYEQYF. CDR3 bases: TGTGCCAGCAGGAGGGGGTTAGGCTCCTACGAGCAGTACTTC.

This chain's CDR3 is CASSLGQGQETQYF. CDR3 in DNA: TGTGCCAGTAGTTTAGGACAGGGGCAAGAGACCCAGTACTTC. The V and J genes are TRBV19 and TRBJ2-5; 9 bases are shared with TRBD1. Germline trimming cut 5 bases from V and 2 bases from J; bases unmatched to any gene: 3. This CDR3 comprises 14 residues. Germline V gene sequence: CDR1 LNHDA, CDR2 SQIVND (reference sequence).

V is TRBV5-1 and J is TRBJ2-4; tentatively, D is TRBD1 (6 bases). There are 18 residues in the CDR3. In germline, CDR1 is SGHRS, CDR2 YFSETQ. The V gene lost 1 base and the J gene lost 0 bases, with 17 bases spanning the gap. CDR3: CASSLSQGTPIAKNIQYF. The DNA for the CDR3 is TGCGCCAGCAGCTTGTCCCAGGGGACCCCTATAGCCAAAAACATTCAGTACTTC.

The chain joins TRBV11-3 to TRBJ2-1; D is ambiguous. CDR3 length equals 13 residues. V lost 1 base, J lost 5 bases, and 6 bases lay in between. Looked up from germline, CDR1 is SGHNT and CDR2 is YENEEA. CDR3 loop: CASSLGPNNEQFF. For the CDR3, the DNA is TGTGCCAGCAGCTTAGGGCCGAACAATGAGCAGTTCTTC.

The V call is TRBV25-1, the J call TRBJ1-1; no firm D call. Germline V CDR1 and CDR2: MGHDK, SYGVNS. V lost 1 base and J 5 bases, leaving 14 bases between the germline ends. This CDR3 is built from 15 residues. The CDR3 reads CASSESSTIGTEAFF. The CDR3 bases are TGTGCCAGCAGTGAATCAAGTACAATCGGGACTGAAGCTTTCTTT.

The chain is built from TRBV18 and TRBJ2-3; D is undetermined. The CDR3 is 11 residues long. Trimming took off 3 bases at V and 7 bases at J, with 5 bases between the two ends. Germline CDR1 and CDR2: KGHSH and LQKENI. The CDR3, as DNA: TGTGCCAGCTCACCGAGTAATACGCAGTATTTT. Protein: CASSPSNTQYF.

The V call is TRBV18, the J call TRBJ1-3; D is unclear. V was trimmed by 4 bases and J by 3 bases, leaving 16 bases between them. The CDR3 is 16 amino acids. Germline V gene data show CDR1 as KGHSH and CDR2 as LQKENI. Here the CDR3 reads CASSQYDGSFGNTIYF. In DNA form, the CDR3 reads TGTGCCAGCTCACAATACGACGGGAGTTTTGGAAACACCATATATTTT.

The chain uses TRBV7-2 and TRBJ1-3; 7 bases map to TRBD1. Looked up from germline, CDR1 is SGHTA and CDR2 is FQGNSA. Trimming cost V 4 bases and J 7 bases; bases outside gene matches: 10. The CDR3 totals 15 residues. The chain's CDR3 is CASSSTGAYWNTIYF. CDR3 nucleotides: TGTGCCAGCAGCTCTACAGGGGCGTATTGGAACACCATATATTTT.

The chain combines TRBV7-2 with TRBJ2-5, with D possibly TRBD2 on 5 matching bases. The CDR3 loop spans 14 amino acids. Germline V gene data show CDR1 as SGHTA and CDR2 as FQGNSA. Trimming took off 2 bases at V and 5 bases at J, with 12 bases between the two ends. The CDR3 is CASSLRWEWETQYF. In DNA form, the CDR3 reads TGTGCCAGCAGCTTAAGGTGGGAGTGGGAGACCCAGTACTTC.

This clone came up once. The rearrangement uses TRBV12-2 and TRBJ1-5; the DNA was not used to check the table's D call, TRBD1. TRBV12-2 is shown as a pseudogene. The CDR3 spans 18 residues. Here the CDR3 reads CASRFPGESRFGNQPQHF. DNA of the CDR3: TGTGCAAGTCGCTTTCCAGGGGAGTCTAGGTTCGGCAATCAGCCCCAGCATTTT.

This chain joins TRBV29-1 and TRBJ2-5; 12 bases line up with TRBD2. This CDR3 is built from 13 residues. The J segment lost 9 bases and the V segment lost 3 bases, leaving 5 bases of the junction unmatched. Germline V gene lookup returns CDR1 SQVTM and CDR2 ANQGSEA. The CDR3 DNA follows: TGCAGCGTTGAGGCGGCTAGCGGGAGGGCCCAGTACTTC. Translation: CSVEAASGRAQYF. Full variable domain (rest looked up from reference TRBV29-1 and TRBJ2-5): SAVISQKPSRDICQRGTSLTIQCQVDSQVTMMFWYRQQPGQSLTLIATANQGSEATYESGFVIDKFPISRPNLTFSTLTVSNMSPEDSSIYLCSVEAASGRAQYFGPGTRLLVL.